This T cell receptor beta chain stems from a study of cytotoxic CD8 clonotypes in ibrutinib-treated CLL. About this clone: Antigen specificity is unknown.

Study observations and caveats: Public clonotypes were seen rarely and were contracted or stable on treatment. Before falling back toward baseline at progression, clonality had risen at the time of ibrutinib response. Age-matched healthy donor levels were exceeded by baseline clonality, which tracked circulating CD8+ T-cell counts. The study sampled sustained-remission and progressing patients at different times.

With 4 bases removed from V and 5 bases from J, the gap between germline ends came to 11 bases. Per the germline V gene, CDR1 is SQVTM and CDR2 is ANQGSEA. This CDR3 comprises 12 residues. The data were produced by immunoSEQ multiplex PCR, yet TCRdb's version contains in-frame clones alone and is incomplete. This sample has about 300,000 clones, with roughly 76% found just once. This clonotype was sampled from a human donor with chronic lymphocytic leukemia. The source was PBMCs, collected at disease progression, from a patient treated with ibrutinib. This chain uses TRBV29-1 with TRBJ2-5; no firm D call. CDR3 sequence reads: CSVVRTGETQYF. In nucleotides, the CDR3 is TGCAGCGTTGTGAGGACCGGGGAGACCCAGTACTTC.